The clone carrying this T cell receptor (beta chain) is a singleton in its sample. The target antigen is unknown. The record originates from a study of shared clonotypes between healthy human individuals. There were only Caucasian adults among the donors, and all lived in Nashville, Tennessee. Whole-study results and caveats: Sample collection involved blood only; tissue repertoires are likely different.

V was pared by 4 bases and J by 7 bases, with 9 bases between. Per germline, CDR1 MNHEY and CDR2 SMNVEV (reference sequence). This CDR3 has 12 residues. Here immunoSEQ multiplex PCR was the method, and the copy in TCRdb shows in-frame clones only, minus some. The table has roughly 660,000 clones, about nine tenths seen once. The receptor was derived from a man aged 18 to 35 in good health. Some clones in this sample may be carry-over from other donors' samples. Sequencing input: memory CD8+ T cells from PBMCs. Specified subset: CD45RO+ cells pooled with CCR7-negative TemRA cells. The rearrangement joins TRBV27 to TRBJ2-3; D gene ambiguous. The CDR3 loop is CASSSGAYTQYF. CDR3 bases: TGTGCCAGCAGTTCCGGAGCCTATACGCAGTATTTT.